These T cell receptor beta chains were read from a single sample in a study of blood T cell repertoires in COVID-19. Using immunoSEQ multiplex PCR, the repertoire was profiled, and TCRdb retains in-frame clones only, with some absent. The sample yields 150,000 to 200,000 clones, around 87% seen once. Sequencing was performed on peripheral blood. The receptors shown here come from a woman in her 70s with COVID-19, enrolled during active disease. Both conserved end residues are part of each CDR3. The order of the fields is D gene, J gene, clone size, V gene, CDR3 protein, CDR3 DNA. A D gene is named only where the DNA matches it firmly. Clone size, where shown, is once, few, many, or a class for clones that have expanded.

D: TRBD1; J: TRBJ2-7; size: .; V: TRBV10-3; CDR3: CAISELDRVYEQYF; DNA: TGTGCCATCAGTGAGCTCGACAGGGTCTACGAGCAGTACTTC
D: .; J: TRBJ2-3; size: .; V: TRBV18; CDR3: CASLRGDTQYF; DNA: TGTGCCAGCCTTAGGGGAGATACGCAGTATTTT
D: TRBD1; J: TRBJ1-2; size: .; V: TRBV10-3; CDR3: CAISSGQGAQGYTF; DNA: TGTGCCATCAGTTCGGGACAGGGGGCGCAAGGCTACACCTTC
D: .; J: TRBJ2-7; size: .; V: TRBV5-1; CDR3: CASSAGTPSYEQYF; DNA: TGCGCCAGCAGCGCCGGGACACCCTCCTACGAGCAGTACTTC
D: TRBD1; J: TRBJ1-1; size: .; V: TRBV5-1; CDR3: CASSLAGDSTEAFF; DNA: TGCGCCAGCAGCTTGGCCGGGGACAGCACTGAAGCTTTCTTT
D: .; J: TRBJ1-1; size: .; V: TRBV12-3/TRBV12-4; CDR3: CASSFAGTEAFF; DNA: TGTGCCAGCAGTTTTGCGGGCACTGAAGCTTTCTTT
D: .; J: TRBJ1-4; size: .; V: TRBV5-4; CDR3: CASSLGWQLATNEKLFF; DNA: TGTGCCAGCAGCTTGGGATGGCAGCTAGCAACTAATGAAAAACTGTTTTTT
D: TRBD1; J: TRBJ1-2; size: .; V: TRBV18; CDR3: CATALMGQNYTF; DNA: TGTGCCACCGCACTCATGGGACAGAACTACACCTTC
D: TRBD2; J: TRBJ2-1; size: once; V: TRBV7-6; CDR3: CASSLAAGGGNEQFF; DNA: TGTGCCAGCAGCTTAGCAGCGGGAGGGGGCAATGAGCAGTTCTTC
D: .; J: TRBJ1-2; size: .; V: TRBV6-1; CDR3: CASSERGFYGYTF; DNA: TGTGCCAGCAGTGAACGGGGGTTCTATGGCTACACCTTC
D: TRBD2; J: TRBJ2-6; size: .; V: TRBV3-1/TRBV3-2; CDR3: CASSQGEGLSGANVLTF; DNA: TGTGCCAGCAGCCAAGGGGAGGGCCTATCTGGGGCCAACGTCCTGACTTTC
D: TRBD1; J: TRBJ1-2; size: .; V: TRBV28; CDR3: CASSPAGQALAYGYTF; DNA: TGTGCCAGCAGTCCCGCCGGACAGGCCTTAGCCTATGGCTACACCTTC
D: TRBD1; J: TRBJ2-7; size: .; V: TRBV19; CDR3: CASSSRDRDYEQYF; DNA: TGTGCCAGTAGTAGCCGGGACAGGGACTACGAGCAGTACTTC
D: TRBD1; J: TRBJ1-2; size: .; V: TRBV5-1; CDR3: CASSLGTGGNYGYTF; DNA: TGCGCCAGCAGCCTGGGGACAGGGGGGAACTATGGCTACACCTTC
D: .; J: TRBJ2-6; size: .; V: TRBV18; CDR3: CASSPQGRGANVLTF; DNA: TGTGCCAGCTCACCTCAGGGCCGAGGGGCCAACGTCCTGACTTTC
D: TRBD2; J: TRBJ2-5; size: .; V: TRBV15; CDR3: CATSRVIASGSETQYF; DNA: TGTGCCACCAGCAGAGTTATTGCTAGCGGGAGTGAGACCCAGTACTTC
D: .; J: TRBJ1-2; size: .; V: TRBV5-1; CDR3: CASSVAGPRYGYTF; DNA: TGCGCCAGCAGCGTAGCAGGGCCTCGCTATGGCTACACCTTC
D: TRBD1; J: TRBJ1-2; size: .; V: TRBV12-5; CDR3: CASGLVQGGPANYGYTF; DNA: TGTGCTAGTGGTTTGGTACAAGGGGGCCCAGCGAACTATGGCTACACCTTC
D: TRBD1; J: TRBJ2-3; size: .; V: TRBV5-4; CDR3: CASSDRGTDTQYF; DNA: TGTGCCAGCAGCGACAGGGGCACAGATACGCAGTATTTT
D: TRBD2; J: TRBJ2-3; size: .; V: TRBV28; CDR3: CASSLTSGRDTDTQYF; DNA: TGTGCCAGCAGTCTTACTAGCGGGAGGGACACAGATACGCAGTATTTT
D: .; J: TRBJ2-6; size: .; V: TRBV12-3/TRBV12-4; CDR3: CASSLSGANVLTF; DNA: TGTGCCAGCAGTTTATCAGGGGCCAACGTCCTGACTTTC
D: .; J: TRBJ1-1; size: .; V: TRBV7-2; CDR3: CASSPQGMNTEAFF; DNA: TGTGCCAGCAGCCCCCAGGGGATGAACACTGAAGCTTTCTTT
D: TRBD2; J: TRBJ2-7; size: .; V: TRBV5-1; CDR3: CASNTGTTDTYEQYF; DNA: TGCGCCAGCAACACCGGGACTACCGATACCTACGAGCAGTACTTC
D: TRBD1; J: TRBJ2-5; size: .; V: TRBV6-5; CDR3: CASSRRQGPGGTQYF; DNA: TGTGCCAGCAGTCGACGACAGGGACCTGGGGGGACCCAGTACTTC
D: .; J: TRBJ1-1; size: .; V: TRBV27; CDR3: CASSLGGGTEAFF; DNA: TGTGCCAGCAGTCTGGGAGGGGGGACTGAAGCTTTCTTT
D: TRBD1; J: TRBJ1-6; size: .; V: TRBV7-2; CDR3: CASSVTGGNSPLHF; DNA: TGTGCCAGCAGCGTGACAGGGGGGAATTCACCCCTCCACTTT